Listed below are T cell receptor beta chains from one sample, sequenced in a study of blood T cell repertoires in COVID-19. Some clones are missing from TCRdb's copy, which holds only in-frame ones; the method was immunoSEQ multiplex PCR. In the table there are 70,000 or so clones, roughly 79% of which are singletons. The sequenced sample consisted of peripheral blood. Source of these receptors: a man aged 65 to 79 with acute or convalescent COVID-19. CDR3s include the opening cysteine and the closing phenylalanine or tryptophan. A D gene is named only where the DNA matches it firmly. Clone size is not always given. Where it is, it says once, few, many or a class for expanded clones.

j_gene | d_gene | abundance | v_gene | CDR3nt | CDR3aa
TRBJ1-4 | - | - | TRBV28 | TGTGCCAGCAGCCTGACAGGTCCGGGTATCAGGGCCAATGAAAAACTGTTTTTT | CASSLTGPGIRANEKLFF
TRBJ2-2 | TRBD2 | few | TRBV7-3 | TGTGCCAGCAGCAACTCACTTGGCGGGAGTACGATCGGGGAGCTGTTTTTT | CASSNSLGGSTIGELFF
TRBJ1-2 | - | - | TRBV10-3 | TGTGCCATCAGTGAGTCACGGGGGACTCTGTATGGCTACACCTTC | CAISESRGTLYGYTF
TRBJ1-1 | TRBD1 | - | TRBV14 | TGTGCCAGCAGCCAAGATCTTGAGGGGGCGAACGCTTTCTTT | CASSQDLEGANAFF
TRBJ2-6 | TRBD1 | few | TRBV28 | TGTGCCAGCAGTTTGGGGACAGGGAGCCCAGTCCTGACTTTC | CASSLGTGSPVLTF
TRBJ2-1 | TRBD2 | - | TRBV27 | TGTGCCAGCACTCTACTAGCGGGAGGCACGGTCTATGAGCAGTTCTTC | CASTLLAGGTVYEQFF
TRBJ2-7 | TRBD1 | - | TRBV7-2 | TGTGCCAGCAGCTTGGGGACAGGCTCCTACGAGCAGTACTTC | CASSLGTGSYEQYF
TRBJ1-6 | - | - | TRBV6-5 | TGTGCCAGCAGCCGAGACAGCCTGAATTCACCCCTCCACTTT | CASSRDSLNSPLHF
TRBJ1-1 | TRBD1 | - | TRBV5-1 | TGCGCCAGCAAACCCGGGACAGGGGTAACTGAAGCTTTCTTT | CASKPGTGVTEAFF
TRBJ2-4 | - | once | TRBV28 | TGTGCCAGCAGTCTCGCCAAAAACATTCAGTACTTC | CASSLAKNIQYF
TRBJ1-4 | - | - | TRBV6-5 | TGTGCCAGCACCACGAGGGAGGGCTCAAAACTGTTTTTT | CASTTREGSKLFF
TRBJ1-2 | TRBD1 | - | TRBV19 | TGTGCCAGTAGAGCCGGGACAGGGGCGAACTATGGCTACACCTTC | CASRAGTGANYGYTF
TRBJ2-3 | TRBD2 | - | TRBV18 | TGTGCCAGCTCACCACCTAGCGGGAGTAGGGATACGCAGTATTTT | CASSPPSGSRDTQYF
TRBJ1-1 | - | - | TRBV6-5 | TGTGCCAGCAGTATGTTAATGAACACTGAAGCTTTCTTT | CASSMLMNTEAFF
TRBJ1-1 | - | - | TRBV19 | TGTGCCAGTAGTTACAGGGAAGACACTGAAGCTTTCTTT | CASSYREDTEAFF